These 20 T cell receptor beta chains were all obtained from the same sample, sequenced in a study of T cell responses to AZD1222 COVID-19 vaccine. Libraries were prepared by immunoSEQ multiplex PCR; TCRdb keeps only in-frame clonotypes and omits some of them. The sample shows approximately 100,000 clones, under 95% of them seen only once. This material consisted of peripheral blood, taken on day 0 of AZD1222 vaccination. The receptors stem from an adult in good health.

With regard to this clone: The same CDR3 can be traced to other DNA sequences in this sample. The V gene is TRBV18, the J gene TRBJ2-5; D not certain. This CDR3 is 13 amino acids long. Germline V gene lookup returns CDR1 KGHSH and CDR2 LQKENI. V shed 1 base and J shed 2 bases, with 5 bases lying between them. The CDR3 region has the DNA TGTGCCAGCTCACCACTGGGTCAAGAGACCCAGTACTTC. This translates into CASSPLGQETQYF.

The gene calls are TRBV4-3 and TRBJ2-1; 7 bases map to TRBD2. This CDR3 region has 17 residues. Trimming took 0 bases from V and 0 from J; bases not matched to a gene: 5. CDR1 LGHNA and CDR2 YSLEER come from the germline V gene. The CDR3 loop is CASSQEPSGGSYNEQFF. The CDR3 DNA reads TGCGCCAGCAGCCAAGAACCTAGCGGAGGCTCCTACAATGAGCAGTTCTTC.

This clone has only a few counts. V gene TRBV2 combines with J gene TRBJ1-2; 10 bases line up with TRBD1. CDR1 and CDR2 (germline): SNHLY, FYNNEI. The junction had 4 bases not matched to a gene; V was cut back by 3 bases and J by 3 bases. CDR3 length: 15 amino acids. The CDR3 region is CASSERDRGDYGYTF. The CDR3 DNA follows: TGTGCCAGCAGTGAGCGGGACAGGGGAGACTATGGCTACACCTTC.

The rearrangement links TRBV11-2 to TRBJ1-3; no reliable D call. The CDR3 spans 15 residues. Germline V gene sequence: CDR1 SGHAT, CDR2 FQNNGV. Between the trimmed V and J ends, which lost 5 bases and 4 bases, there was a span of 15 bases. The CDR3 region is CASSGRRVPGNTIYF. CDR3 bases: TGTGCCAGCAGCGGGAGGAGGGTGCCGGGAAACACCATATATTTT.

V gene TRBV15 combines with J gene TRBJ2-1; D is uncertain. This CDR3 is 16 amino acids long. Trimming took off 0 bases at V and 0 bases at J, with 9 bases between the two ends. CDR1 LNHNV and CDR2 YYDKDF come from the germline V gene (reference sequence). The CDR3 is CATSRDQDLSYNEQFF. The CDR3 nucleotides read TGTGCCACCAGCAGAGATCAGGACCTCTCCTACAATGAGCAGTTCTTC.

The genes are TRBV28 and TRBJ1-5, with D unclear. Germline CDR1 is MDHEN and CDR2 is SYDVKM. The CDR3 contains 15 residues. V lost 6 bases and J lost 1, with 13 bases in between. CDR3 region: CASRSGQRSNQPQHF. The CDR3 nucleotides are TGTGCCAGCAGATCGGGCCAGCGGAGCAATCAGCCCCAGCATTTT.

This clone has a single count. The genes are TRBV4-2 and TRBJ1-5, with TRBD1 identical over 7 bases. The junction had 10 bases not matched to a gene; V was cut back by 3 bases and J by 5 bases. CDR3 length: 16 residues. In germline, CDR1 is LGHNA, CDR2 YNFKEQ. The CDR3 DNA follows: TGTGCCAGCAGCCACCGAGGGACAGCCCTAGATCAGCCCCAGCATTTT. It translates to CASSHRGTALDQPQHF.

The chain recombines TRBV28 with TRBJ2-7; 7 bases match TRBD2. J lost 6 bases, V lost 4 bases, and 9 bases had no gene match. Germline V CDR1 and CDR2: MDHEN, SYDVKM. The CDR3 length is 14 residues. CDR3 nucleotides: TGTGCCAGCAGTTCTCCCGGGGGGAGACCCGAGCAGTACTTC. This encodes CASSSPGGRPEQYF.

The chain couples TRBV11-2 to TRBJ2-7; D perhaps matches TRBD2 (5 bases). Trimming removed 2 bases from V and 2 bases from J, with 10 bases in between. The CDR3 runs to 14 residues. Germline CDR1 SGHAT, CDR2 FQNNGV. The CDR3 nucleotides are TGTGCCAGCAGCTTACAAGCGGTTCCCTACGAGCAGTACTTC. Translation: CASSLQAVPYEQYF.

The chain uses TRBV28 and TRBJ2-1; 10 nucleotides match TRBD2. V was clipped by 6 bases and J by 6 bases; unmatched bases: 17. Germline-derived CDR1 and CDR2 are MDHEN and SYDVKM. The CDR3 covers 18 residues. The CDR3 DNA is TGTGCCAGCAGCCGTCCTGGAGGGCTAGCGGGAGAACCCAATGAGCAGTTCTTC. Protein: CASSRPGGLAGEPNEQFF.

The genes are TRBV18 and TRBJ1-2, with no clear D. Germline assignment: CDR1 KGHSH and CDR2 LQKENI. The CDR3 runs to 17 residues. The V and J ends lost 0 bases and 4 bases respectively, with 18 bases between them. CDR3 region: CASSPPSSSSWGYGYTF. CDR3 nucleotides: TGTGCCAGCTCACCACCAAGTTCCTCAAGCTGGGGCTATGGCTACACCTTC. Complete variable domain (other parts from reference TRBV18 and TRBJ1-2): NAGVMQNPRHLVRRRGQEARLRCSPMKGHSHVYWYRQLPEEGLKFMVYLQKENIIDESGMPKERFSAEFPKEGPSILRIQQVVRGDSAAYFCASSPPSSSSWGYGYTFGSGTRLTVV.

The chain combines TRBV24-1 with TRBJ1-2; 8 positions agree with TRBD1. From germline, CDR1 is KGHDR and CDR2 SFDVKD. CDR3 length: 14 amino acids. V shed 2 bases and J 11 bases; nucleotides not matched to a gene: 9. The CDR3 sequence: CATSDSRDRLGYTF. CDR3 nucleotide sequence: TGTGCCACCAGTGATTCAAGGGACAGGCTTGGGTACACCTTC.

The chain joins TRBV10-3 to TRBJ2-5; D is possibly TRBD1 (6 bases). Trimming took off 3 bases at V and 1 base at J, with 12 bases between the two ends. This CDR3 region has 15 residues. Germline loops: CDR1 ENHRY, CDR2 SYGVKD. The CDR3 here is CAISDLPGAQETQYF. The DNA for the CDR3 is TGTGCCATCAGTGATCTTCCAGGGGCCCAAGAGACCCAGTACTTC.

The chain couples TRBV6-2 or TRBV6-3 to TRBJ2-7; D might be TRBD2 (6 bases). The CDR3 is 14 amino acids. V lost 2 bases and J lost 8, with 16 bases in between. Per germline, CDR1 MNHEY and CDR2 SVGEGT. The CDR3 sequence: CASSYGGFEVKQYF. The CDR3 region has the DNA TGTGCCAGCAGTTACGGAGGGTTCGAGGTCAAGCAGTACTTC.

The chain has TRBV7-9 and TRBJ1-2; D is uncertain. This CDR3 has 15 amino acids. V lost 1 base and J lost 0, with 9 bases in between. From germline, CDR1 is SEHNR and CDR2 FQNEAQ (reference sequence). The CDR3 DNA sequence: TGTGCCAGCAGCTTAGGCCAGTCCCCTAACTATGGCTACACCTTC. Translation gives CASSLGQSPNYGYTF.

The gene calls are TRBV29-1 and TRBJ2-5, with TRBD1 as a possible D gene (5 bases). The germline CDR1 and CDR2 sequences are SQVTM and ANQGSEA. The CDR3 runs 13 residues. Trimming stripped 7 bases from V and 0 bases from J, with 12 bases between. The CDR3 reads CSALKGNQETQYF. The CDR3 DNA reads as TGCAGCGCCTTAAAGGGGAACCAAGAGACCCAGTACTTC.

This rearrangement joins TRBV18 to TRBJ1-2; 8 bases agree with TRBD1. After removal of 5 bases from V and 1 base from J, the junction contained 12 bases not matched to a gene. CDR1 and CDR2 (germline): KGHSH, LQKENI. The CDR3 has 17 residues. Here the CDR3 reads CASSSGDRGHFNYGYTF. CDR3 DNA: TGTGCCAGCTCATCAGGAGACAGGGGACACTTTAACTATGGCTACACCTTC.

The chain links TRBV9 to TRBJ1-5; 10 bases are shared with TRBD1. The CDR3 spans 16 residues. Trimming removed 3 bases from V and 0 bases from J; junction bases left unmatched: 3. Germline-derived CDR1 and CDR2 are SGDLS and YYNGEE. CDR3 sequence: CASSGGTGDSNQPQHF. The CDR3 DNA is TGTGCCAGCAGCGGGGGGACAGGGGATAGCAATCAGCCCCAGCATTTT.

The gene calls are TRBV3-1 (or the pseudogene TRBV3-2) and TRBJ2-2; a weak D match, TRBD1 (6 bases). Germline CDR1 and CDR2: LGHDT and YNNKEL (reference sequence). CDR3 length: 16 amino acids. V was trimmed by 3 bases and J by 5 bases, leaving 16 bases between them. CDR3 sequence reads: CASSHHGRGKTGELFF. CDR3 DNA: TGTGCCAGCAGCCACCACGGAAGGGGGAAGACCGGGGAGCTGTTTTTT.

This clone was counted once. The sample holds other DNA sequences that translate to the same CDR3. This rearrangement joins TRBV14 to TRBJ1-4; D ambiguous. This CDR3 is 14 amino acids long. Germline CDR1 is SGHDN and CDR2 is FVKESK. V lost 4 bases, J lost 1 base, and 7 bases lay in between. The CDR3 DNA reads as TGTGCCAGCAGCCGGCAACGAACTAATGAAAAACTGTTTTTT. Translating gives CASSRQRTNEKLFF.